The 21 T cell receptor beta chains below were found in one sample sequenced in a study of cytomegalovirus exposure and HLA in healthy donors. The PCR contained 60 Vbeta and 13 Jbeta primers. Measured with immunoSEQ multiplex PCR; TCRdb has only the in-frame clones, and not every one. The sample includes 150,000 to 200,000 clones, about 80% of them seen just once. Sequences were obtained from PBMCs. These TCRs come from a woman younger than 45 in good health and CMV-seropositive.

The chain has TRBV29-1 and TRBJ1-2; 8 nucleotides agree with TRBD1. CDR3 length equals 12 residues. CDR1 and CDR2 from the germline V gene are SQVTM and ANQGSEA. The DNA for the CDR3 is TGCGTGAGTAGGACAGGGAGTTATGGCTACACCTTC. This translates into CVSRTGSYGYTF.

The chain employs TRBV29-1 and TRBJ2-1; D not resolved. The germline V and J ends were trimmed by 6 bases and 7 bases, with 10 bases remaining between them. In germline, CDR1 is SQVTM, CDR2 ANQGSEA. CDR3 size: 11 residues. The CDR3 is CSVGPGNEQFF. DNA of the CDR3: TGCAGCGTGGGTCCCGGGAATGAGCAGTTCTTC.

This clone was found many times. CDR3 sequence: CASSMKGPTEAFF. The CDR3 DNA reads TGTGCCAGTAGTATGAAGGGGCCGACTGAAGCTTTCTTT. The chain has TRBV19 and TRBJ1-1; D may be TRBD1 (5 bases). Germline V gene sequence: CDR1 LNHDA, CDR2 SQIVND (reference sequence). Trimming shortened V by 3 bases and J by 5 bases, and 10 bases separated the two germline ends. This CDR3 comprises 13 residues.

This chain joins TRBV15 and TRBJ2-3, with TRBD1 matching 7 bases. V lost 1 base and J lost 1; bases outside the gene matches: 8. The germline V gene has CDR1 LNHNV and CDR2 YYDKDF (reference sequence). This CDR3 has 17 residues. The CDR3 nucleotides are TGTGCCACCAGCAGAGGGGTAAGACAGGGAGGCACAGATACGCAGTATTTT. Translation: CATSRGVRQGGTDTQYF.

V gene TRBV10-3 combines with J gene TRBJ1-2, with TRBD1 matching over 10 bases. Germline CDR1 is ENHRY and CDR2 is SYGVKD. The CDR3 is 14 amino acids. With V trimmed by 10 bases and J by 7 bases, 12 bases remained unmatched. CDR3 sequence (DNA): TGTGCCACTCAGGACGGACAGGGGGGCATTGGCTACACCTTC. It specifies CATQDGQGGIGYTF.

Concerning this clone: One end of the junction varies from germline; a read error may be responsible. The CDR3 DNA reads TGTGCCAGCAGTACACGGACTCATCCCTCCTCGAGGATCTTC. This encodes CASSTRTHPSSRIF. V and J are TRBV6-1 and TRBJ2-7, with D possibly matching TRBD2 (5 bases). Germline loops: CDR1 MNHNS, CDR2 SASEGT. The CDR3 length is 14 residues.

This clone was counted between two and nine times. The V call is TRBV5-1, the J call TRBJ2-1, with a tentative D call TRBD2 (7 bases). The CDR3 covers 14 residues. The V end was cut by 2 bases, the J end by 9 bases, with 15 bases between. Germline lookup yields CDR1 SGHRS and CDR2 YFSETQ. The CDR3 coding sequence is TGCGCCAGCAGCTTTGGGGGGGCTTCGGGTGAGCAGTTCTTC. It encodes CASSFGGASGEQFF.

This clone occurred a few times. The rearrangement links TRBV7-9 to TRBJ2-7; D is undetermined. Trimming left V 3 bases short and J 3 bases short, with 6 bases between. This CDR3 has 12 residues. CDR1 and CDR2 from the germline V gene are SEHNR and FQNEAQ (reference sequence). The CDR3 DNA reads TGTGCCAGCAGCTTCGATAGCTACGAGCAGTACTTC. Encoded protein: CASSFDSYEQYF.

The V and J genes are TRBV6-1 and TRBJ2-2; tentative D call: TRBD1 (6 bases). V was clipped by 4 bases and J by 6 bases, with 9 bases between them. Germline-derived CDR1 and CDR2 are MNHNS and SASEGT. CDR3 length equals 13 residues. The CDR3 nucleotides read TGTGCCAGCAGTGCACAGGGACCCGGGGAGCTGTTTTTT. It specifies CASSAQGPGELFF.

CDR3 region: CASSVSGGQDTQYF. The DNA for the CDR3 is TGTGCCAGCTCGGTTTCAGGGGGCCAAGATACGCAGTATTTT. The V call is TRBV6-1, the J call TRBJ2-3; 8 positions match TRBD1. CDR3 length: 14 amino acids. Trimming at V came to 8 bases and at J to 5 bases, leaving 9 bases not matched to a gene. The germline V gene encodes CDR1 MNHNS and CDR2 SASEGT.

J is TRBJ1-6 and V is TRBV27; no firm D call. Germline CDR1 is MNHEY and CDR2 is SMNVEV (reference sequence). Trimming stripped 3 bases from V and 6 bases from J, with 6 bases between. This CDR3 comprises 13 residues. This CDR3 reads CASSLKSNSPLHF. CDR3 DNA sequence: TGTGCCAGCAGTTTGAAGAGTAATTCACCCCTCCACTTT.

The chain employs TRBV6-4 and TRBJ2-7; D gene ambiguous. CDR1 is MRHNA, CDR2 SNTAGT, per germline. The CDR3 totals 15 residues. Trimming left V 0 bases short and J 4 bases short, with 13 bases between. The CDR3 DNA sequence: TGTGCCAGCAGTGACTCGGGCAGTCAAGGTTACGAGCAGTACTTC. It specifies CASSDSGSQGYEQYF.

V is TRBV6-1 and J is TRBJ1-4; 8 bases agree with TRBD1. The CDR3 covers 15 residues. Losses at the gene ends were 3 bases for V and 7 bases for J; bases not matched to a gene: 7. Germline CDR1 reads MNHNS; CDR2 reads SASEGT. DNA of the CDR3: TGTGCCAGCAGTGACTCACAGGGGGTGAGTGAAAAACTGTTTTTT. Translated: CASSDSQGVSEKLFF.

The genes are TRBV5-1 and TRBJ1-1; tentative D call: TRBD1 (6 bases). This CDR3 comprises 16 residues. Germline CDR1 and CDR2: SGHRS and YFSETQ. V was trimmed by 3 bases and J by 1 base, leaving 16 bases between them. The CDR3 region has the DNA TGCGCCAGCAGCTATCAAGGGTGGGGGCCGAACACTGAAGCTTTCTTT. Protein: CASSYQGWGPNTEAFF.

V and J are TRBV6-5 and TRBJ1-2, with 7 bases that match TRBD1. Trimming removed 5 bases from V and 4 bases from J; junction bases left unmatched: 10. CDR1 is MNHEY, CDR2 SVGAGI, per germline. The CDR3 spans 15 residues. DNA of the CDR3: TGTGCCAGCAGTAGAGGGACAGAGCTTCTCTATGGCTACACCTTC. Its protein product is CASSRGTELLYGYTF.

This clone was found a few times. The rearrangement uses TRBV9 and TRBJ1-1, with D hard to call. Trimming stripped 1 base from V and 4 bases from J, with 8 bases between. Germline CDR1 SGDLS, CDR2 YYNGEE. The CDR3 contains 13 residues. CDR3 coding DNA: TGTGCCAGCAGCGTAATGGAGACCACTGAAGCTTTCTTT. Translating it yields CASSVMETTEAFF.

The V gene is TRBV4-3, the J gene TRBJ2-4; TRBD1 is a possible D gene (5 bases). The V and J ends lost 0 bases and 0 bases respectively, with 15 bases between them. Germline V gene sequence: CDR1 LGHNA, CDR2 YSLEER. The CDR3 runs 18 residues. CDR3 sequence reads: CASSQDTGSNLAKNIQYF. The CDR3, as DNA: TGCGCCAGCAGCCAAGATACAGGTTCAAACTTAGCCAAAAACATTCAGTACTTC.

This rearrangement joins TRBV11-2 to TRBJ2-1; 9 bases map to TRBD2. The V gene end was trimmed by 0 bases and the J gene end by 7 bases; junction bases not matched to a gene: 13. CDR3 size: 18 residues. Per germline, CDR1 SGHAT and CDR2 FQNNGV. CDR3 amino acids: CASSLDLLAGEARNEQFF. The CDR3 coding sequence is TGTGCCAGCAGCTTAGATCTCTTAGCGGGGGAGGCACGGAATGAGCAGTTCTTC.

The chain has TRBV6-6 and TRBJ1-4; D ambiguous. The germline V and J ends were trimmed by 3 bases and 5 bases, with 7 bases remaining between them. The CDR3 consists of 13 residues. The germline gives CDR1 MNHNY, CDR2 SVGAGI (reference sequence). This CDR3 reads CASSYRSNEKLFF. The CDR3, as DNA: TGTGCCAGCAGTTATCGGTCGAATGAAAAACTGTTTTTT.

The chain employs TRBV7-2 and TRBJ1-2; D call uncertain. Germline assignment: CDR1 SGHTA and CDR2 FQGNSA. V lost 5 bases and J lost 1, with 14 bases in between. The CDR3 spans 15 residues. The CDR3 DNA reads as TGTGCCAGCAGCCTGCTGGGAGATCTTAACTATGGCTACACCTTC. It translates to CASSLLGDLNYGYTF.

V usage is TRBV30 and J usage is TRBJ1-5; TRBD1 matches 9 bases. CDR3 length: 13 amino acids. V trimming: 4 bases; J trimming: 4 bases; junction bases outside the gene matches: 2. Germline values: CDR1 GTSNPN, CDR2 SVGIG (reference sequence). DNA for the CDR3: TGTGCCTGGAAGGGGACAGGGAATCAGCCCCAGCATTTT. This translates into CAWKGTGNQPQHF.